This TCR beta chain emerged from a study of shared clonotypes between healthy human individuals. Authors' analysis steps: Owing to the provision of junction-only sequences devoid of quality scores by immunoSEQ, filtering differed. Libraries were prepared by immunoSEQ multiplex PCR; TCRdb keeps only in-frame clonotypes and omits some of them. D and trimming were read from the DNA, whereas the V and J calls and clone size are those reported in that table. Altogether roughly 590,000 clones are present, around 95% being singletons, with the ten largest covering about 0.11%. Regarding this clone: Its antigen is still unknown.

CD45RO-negative cells were positively selected for CCR7, leaving out terminally differentiated effector memory CD45RA+ cells. The study's findings and limits: A reduction in generation probabilities was seen for non-shared clonotypes relative to those shared by all four donors. Rarefaction analysis demonstrated incomplete sorted-subset sequencing notwithstanding large depth.

Sequencing was performed on naive CD8+ T cells sorted from blood. This receptor was taken from a woman in her 30s in good health.

CDR3 amino acids: CASSWQVEAFYGYTF. DNA of the CDR3: TGTGCCAGCAGCTGGCAGGTGGAAGCGTTCTATGGCTACACCTTC. The chain recombines TRBV7-8 with TRBJ1-2; D unclear. Germline lookup yields CDR1 SGHVS and CDR2 FQNEAQ. Between the trimmed V and J ends, which lost 4 bases and 4 bases, there was a span of 16 bases. The CDR3 is made up of 15 amino acids.